One sample yielded the 11 T cell receptor beta chains listed below, sequenced in a study of T cell responses to AZD1222 COVID-19 vaccine (dated by TCRdb to 2020 to 2022). The label giving this sample's time point can be read as: baseline before first vaccination. Library prep was done by the immunoSEQ multiplex PCR assay. The immuneACCESS repertoire file appears here via TCRdb, limited to in-frame rearrangements. These files lack a portion of the clones; in checked studies, under half of the deficit traces to unresolved V genes, and the cause of the others is not known. Present in this sample are 130,000 or so clones, roughly 92% of which were seen just once. The ten largest make up about 5% of the sample. The specimen comprised peripheral blood, sampled on day 0 of AZD1222 vaccination. The source is an adult in good health.

The V call is TRBV10-3, the J call TRBJ2-7; 8 bases line up with TRBD2. CDR3 length equals 14 residues. The V gene's germline CDR1 is ENHRY and CDR2 SYGVKD. V was clipped by 6 bases and J by 7 bases; unmatched bases: 11. This CDR3 is CAISPGLETKEQYF. The CDR3 nucleotides are TGTGCCATCAGCCCGGGACTAGAAACGAAAGAGCAGTACTTC.

J is TRBJ2-2 and V is TRBV6-2 or TRBV6-3; perhaps D is TRBD1 or TRBD2 (5 bases each). Deletions cut 4 bases from V and 4 bases from J, with 16 bases between. The CDR3 has 16 residues. Germline-derived CDR1 and CDR2 are MNHEY and SVGEGT. The CDR3 nucleotides are TGTGCCAGCAGTTCCGGGGCCCCTGGGGGCACCGGGGAGCTGTTTTTT. Its protein is CASSSGAPGGTGELFF.

V usage is TRBV5-1 and J usage is TRBJ2-5; D not resolved. CDR3 length equals 14 residues. Germline CDR1 reads SGHRS; CDR2 reads YFSETQ. V was shortened by 2 bases and J by 0 bases, with 8 bases between the two germline ends. In nucleotides, the CDR3 is TGCGCCAGCAGCTTCTCCAGCCACCAAGAGACCCAGTACTTC. Residues: CASSFSSHQETQYF.

In DNA form, the CDR3 reads TGTGCCTGGAGCGACCAGCAAGGTCAGCCCCAGCATTTT. Its translation: CAWSDQQGQPQHF. This chain links TRBV30 with TRBJ1-5, with unresolved D. V gave up 3 bases and J gave up 6 bases, with 12 bases separating them. The CDR3 is made up of 13 amino acids. In germline, CDR1 is GTSNPN, CDR2 SVGIG (reference sequence).

This sequence joins TRBV7-9 and TRBJ1-1; D gene unclear. Trimming stripped 5 bases from V and 7 bases from J, with 14 bases between. The CDR3 runs to 13 residues. CDR1 and CDR2 (germline): SEHNR, FQNEAQ (reference sequence). The chain's CDR3 is CASSPVPGIEAFF. As DNA, the CDR3 is TGTGCCAGCAGCCCCGTCCCAGGTATTGAAGCTTTCTTT.

The gene calls are TRBV7-5 and TRBJ2-1; the table's D call TRBD1 went unverified against the DNA. TRBV7-5 is labeled a pseudogene. The CDR3 loop spans 14 amino acids. As DNA, the CDR3 is TGTGTCAGAGCCTTCGACAGAGGCTACAATGAGCAGTTCTTC. This codes for CVRAFDRGYNEQFF.

This sequence joins TRBV28 and TRBJ1-5; D is perhaps TRBD1 (6 bases). V gave up 7 bases and J gave up 4 bases, with 8 bases separating them. The CDR3 spans 12 residues. The V gene's germline CDR1 is MDHEN and CDR2 SYDVKM. For the CDR3, the DNA is TGTGCCAGCACAGGGACAAATCAGCCCCAGCATTTT. It yields the protein CASTGTNQPQHF.

J is TRBJ1-1 and V is TRBV13; D is ambiguous. Trimming took off 7 bases at V and 2 bases at J, with 11 bases between the two ends. Germline CDR1 reads PRHDT; CDR2 reads FYEKMQ (reference sequence). This CDR3 comprises 13 residues. The CDR3 coding sequence is TGTGCCAGCATGAGGGTCTCTAACACTGAAGCTTTCTTT. It is translated as CASMRVSNTEAFF.

CDR3 sequence reads: CSASRAEAGTEAFF. The CDR3 DNA is TGCAGTGCTAGTAGGGCCGAGGCTGGGACTGAAGCTTTCTTT. The chain employs TRBV20-1 and TRBJ1-1; D is undetermined. V was clipped by 3 bases and J by 5 bases, with 16 bases between them. This CDR3 has 14 amino acids. From germline, CDR1 is DFQATT and CDR2 SNEGSKA (reference sequence).

Notes on this clone: Other DNA variants within this sample encode the same CDR3. The chain recombines TRBV28 with TRBJ2-7, with TRBD1 matching 7 bases. The CDR3 totals 14 residues. V shed 5 bases and J 0 bases; nucleotides not matched to a gene: 4. Germline V gives CDR1 MDHEN, CDR2 SYDVKM. CDR3 sequence: CASSPGTVSYEQYF. The CDR3 nucleotides read TGTGCCAGCAGTCCCGGGACAGTCTCCTACGAGCAGTACTTC.

This clone was counted only a few times. The chain couples TRBV4-1 to TRBJ2-1; the match to TRBD2 covers 10 bases. The V gene's germline CDR1 is MGHRA and CDR2 YSYEKL. Trimming took 4 bases from V and 4 from J; bases not matched to a gene: 7. CDR3 length equals 16 residues. The CDR3: CASSPGRTSGYNEQFF. The DNA for the CDR3 is TGCGCCAGCAGCCCTGGCCGGACTAGCGGATACAATGAGCAGTTCTTC.